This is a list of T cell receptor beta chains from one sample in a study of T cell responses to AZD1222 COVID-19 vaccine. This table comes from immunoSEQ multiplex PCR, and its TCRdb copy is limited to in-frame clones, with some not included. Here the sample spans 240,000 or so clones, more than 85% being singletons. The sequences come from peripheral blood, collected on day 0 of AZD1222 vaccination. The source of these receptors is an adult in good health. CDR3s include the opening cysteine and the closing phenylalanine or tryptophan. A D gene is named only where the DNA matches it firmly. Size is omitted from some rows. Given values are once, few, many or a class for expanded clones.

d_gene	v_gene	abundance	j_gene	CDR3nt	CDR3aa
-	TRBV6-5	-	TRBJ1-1	TGTGCCAGCAGTTACTCTGGAGAAGGGAACACTGAAGCTTTCTTT	CASSYSGEGNTEAFF
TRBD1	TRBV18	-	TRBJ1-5	TGTGCCAGCTCATCGGGGACAGACAATCAGCCCCAGCATTTT	CASSSGTDNQPQHF
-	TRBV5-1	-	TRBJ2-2	TGCGCCAGCAGCTTGGTTGGGCGGGCGAACACCGGGGAGCTGTTTTTT	CASSLVGRANTGELFF
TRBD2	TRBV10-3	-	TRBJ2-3	TGTGCCATCAGTGAGATGCGGGAGGCCCGGGGGGGGCAGTATTTT	CAISEMREARGGQYF
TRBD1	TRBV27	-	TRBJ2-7	TGTGCCAGCAGCCCCCGGGGACAGGTAGTTCAGGAGTACTTC	CASSPRGQVVQEYF
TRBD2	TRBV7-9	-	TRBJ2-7	TGTGCCAGCAGTCCCGGGGGCGGGAGGTACTACGAGCAGTACTTC	CASSPGGGRYYEQYF
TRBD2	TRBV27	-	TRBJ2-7	TGTGCCAGCAGGCGGACTAGCGGGAGGTACGAGCAGTACTTC	CASRRTSGRYEQYF
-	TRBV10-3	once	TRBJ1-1	TGTGCCATCAAGGCCAGCATGAACACTGAAGCTTTCTTT	CAIKASMNTEAFF
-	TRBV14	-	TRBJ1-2	TGTGCCAGCAGCTTCAAAACCGGGACATCAAACTATGGCTACACCTTC	CASSFKTGTSNYGYTF
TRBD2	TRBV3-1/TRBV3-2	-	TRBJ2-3	TGTGCCAGCAGCCAAGCCTCTAGCGGGATAAGCACAGATACGCAGTATTTT	CASSQASSGISTDTQYF
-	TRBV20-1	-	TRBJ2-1	TGCAGTGCTGGAGGTCAGAATGAGCAGTTCTTC	CSAGGQNEQFF
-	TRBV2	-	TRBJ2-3	TGTGCCAGCAGTGAAGGGGCCGCAGGGGGCACAGATACGCAGTATTTT	CASSEGAAGGTDTQYF
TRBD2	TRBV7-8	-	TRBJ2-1	TGTGCCAGCAGCCGCAGCGGGGGGGCCAGCAATGAGCAGTTCTTC	CASSRSGGASNEQFF
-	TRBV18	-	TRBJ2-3	TGTGCCAGCTCACCCCAGAGCGGGTGGGCAGATACGCAGTATTTT	CASSPQSGWADTQYF
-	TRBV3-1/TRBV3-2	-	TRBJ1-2	TGTGCCAGCAGTTCCGGACGGTGGGAGGGCTACACCTTC	CASSSGRWEGYTF
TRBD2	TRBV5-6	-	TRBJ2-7	TGTGCCAGCAGTTTCCCCGGGACTAGCTCCTACGAGCAGTACTTC	CASSFPGTSSYEQYF
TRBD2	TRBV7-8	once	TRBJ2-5	TGTGCCAGCAGCCTGGGAGCGGGGACTAGTAGAGAGACCCAGTACTTC	CASSLGAGTSRETQYF
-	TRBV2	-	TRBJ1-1	TGTGCCAGCAGCGCGAGGACGGAGAACACTGAAGCTTTCTTT	CASSARTENTEAFF
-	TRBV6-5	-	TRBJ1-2	TGTGCCAGCAGCCGATCGGAGTATGGCTACACCTTC	CASSRSEYGYTF
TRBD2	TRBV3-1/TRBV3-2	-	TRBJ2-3	TGTGCCAGCAGTCCTATCCCGGGACTAGCGGGAAGGACAGATACGCAGTATTTT	CASSPIPGLAGRTDTQYF
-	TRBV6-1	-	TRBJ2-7	TGTGCCAGCAGTGAACAGGCCTACGAGCAGTACTTC	CASSEQAYEQYF
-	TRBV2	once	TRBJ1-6	TGTGCCAGCAGTCTCCAGAACAGTTCACCCCTCCACTTT	CASSLQNSSPLHF
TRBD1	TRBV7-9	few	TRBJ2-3	TGTGCCAGCAGCTTAGTACAGGGGGTAGATACGCAGTATTTT	CASSLVQGVDTQYF
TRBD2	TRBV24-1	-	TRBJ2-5	TGTGCCACCAGTGATTTCACCGGGGGGGCATACCAAGAGACCCAGTACTTC	CATSDFTGGAYQETQYF
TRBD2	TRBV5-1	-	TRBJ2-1	TGCGCCAGCAGCCGCGCTACACCGGGACTAGGGAACAATGAGCAGTTCTTC	CASSRATPGLGNNEQFF
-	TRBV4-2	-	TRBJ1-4	TGTGCCAGCAGCCAAGATCCCCACCGAACTAATGAAAAACTGTTTTTT	CASSQDPHRTNEKLFF